This T cell receptor (beta chain) was sequenced for a study of CD8 T cells in Susac syndrome. At the level of the study: At the time their blood was drawn, patients with Susac syndrome were either therapy-naive, on corticosteroids (with some of them also receiving intravenous immunoglobulin), or on intravenous immunoglobulin alone. Notes on the study in general: The CD4+ T cell repertoires in Susac syndrome were not clonally expanded.

Reverse transcription of roughly 0.45 to 1 ug RNA used random hexamers. In TCRdb, the immunoSEQ multiplex PCR reads were re-called with MiXCR into one record per CDR3 protein. Of over 120,000 distinct CDR3 sequences in the sample, just under 95% were seen once. This CDR3 is built from 15 residues. Trimming took 6 bases from V and 1 from J; bases not matched to a gene: 9. The V gene's germline CDR1 is DFQATT and CDR2 SNEGSKA (reference sequence). As concerns this clonotype: The antigen is unknown.

Sequences were obtained from CD4+ T cells from PBMCs. The chain is built from TRBV20-1 and TRBJ2-7; TRBD2 aligns across 10 bases. This receptor was taken from a human donor with Susac syndrome. For the CDR3, the DNA is TGCAGTGCAGATAGCGGGGGGAGCCTTTCCTACGAGCAGTACTTC. It encodes CSADSGGSLSYEQYF.